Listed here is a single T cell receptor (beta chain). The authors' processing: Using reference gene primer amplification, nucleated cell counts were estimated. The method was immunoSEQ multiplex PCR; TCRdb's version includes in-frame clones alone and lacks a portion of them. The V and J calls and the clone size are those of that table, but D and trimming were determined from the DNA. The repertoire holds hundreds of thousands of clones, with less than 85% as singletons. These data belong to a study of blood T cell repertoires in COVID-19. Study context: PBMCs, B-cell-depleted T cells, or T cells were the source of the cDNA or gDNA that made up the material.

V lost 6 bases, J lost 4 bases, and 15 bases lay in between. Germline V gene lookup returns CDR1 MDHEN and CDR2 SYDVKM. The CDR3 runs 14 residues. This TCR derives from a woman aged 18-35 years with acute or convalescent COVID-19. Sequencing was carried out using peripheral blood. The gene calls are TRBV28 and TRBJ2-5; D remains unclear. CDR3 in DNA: TGTGCCAGCAGCCCACCCCCGAGAGGAGAGACCCAGTACTTC. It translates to CASSPPPRGETQYF.